A selection of T cell receptor beta chains follows, all from one sample in a study of shared clonotypes between healthy human individuals. Sequencing was performed with immunoSEQ multiplex PCR; in TCRdb, only in-frame clones are kept and a portion is missing. The data contain 1.6 million or so clones, approximately 98.5% of them singletons. Sequencing used naive CD4+ T cells sorted from blood. These receptors were obtained from a man aged 30-40 years in good health. Both conserved end residues are part of each CDR3. The D gene is left open where the match is weak. Size values are once, few and many counts, or a class for expanded clones, and some rows have none.

>.|.|TRBJ1-1|TRBV19
CASSTYSTPLRAEAFF
TGTGCCAGTAGTACCTACAGTACACCTCTCAGGGCTGAAGCTTTCTTT
>.|.|TRBJ2-7|TRBV27
CASSPIRGLGSYEQYF
TGTGCCAGCAGTCCGATTCGGGGTTTGGGTTCCTACGAGCAGTACTTC
>.|.|TRBJ2-3|TRBV21-1
CASSKVPFTRFTDTQYF
TGTGCCAGCAGCAAAGTCCCATTCACTCGATTTACAGATACGCAGTATTTT
>TRBD1|.|TRBJ2-1|TRBV6-1
CASSERGAGTGYNEQFF
TGTGCCAGCAGTGAACGGGGGGCCGGGACAGGGTACAATGAGCAGTTCTTC
>.|.|TRBJ1-5|TRBV5-6
CASSLLGSQPQHF
TGTGCCAGCAGCTTGTTAGGGAGTCAGCCCCAGCATTTT
>.|.|TRBJ2-3|TRBV4-1
CASSQEGTAPGDTQYF
TGCGCCAGCAGCCAAGAGGGGACGGCCCCTGGGGATACGCAGTATTTT
>.|once|TRBJ1-2|TRBV5-1
CASSPVVGYGYTF
TGCGCCAGCAGCCCGGTTGTCGGCTATGGCTACACCTTC
>.|once|TRBJ2-7|TRBV28
CASSSLGARGVTENEQYF
TGTGCCAGCAGTTCGCTTGGGGCACGCGGGGTGACGGAAAACGAGCAGTACTTC
>.|.|TRBJ1-2|TRBV9
CASSVGGADGYTF
TGTGCCAGCAGCGTAGGAGGGGCAGATGGCTACACCTTC
>TRBD1|.|TRBJ2-2|TRBV5-1
CASSLGGQGNTGELFF
TGCGCCAGCAGCTTGGGCGGACAGGGGAACACCGGGGAGCTGTTTTTT
>.|once|TRBJ2-2|TRBV5-4
CASSLAGNTGELFF
TGTGCCAGCAGCTTGGCTGGGAACACCGGGGAGCTGTTTTTT
>.|once|TRBJ1-1|TRBV5-6
CASSPEAFF
TGTGCCAGCAGCCCTGAAGCTTTCTTT
>TRBD1|.|TRBJ2-7|TRBV15
CATSRTRGTSYEQYF
TGTGCCACCAGCAGAACCAGGGGGACCTCCTACGAGCAGTACTTC
>TRBD2|.|TRBJ2-7|TRBV18
CASSPRRVAGPEQYF
TGTGCCAGCTCCCCAAGGAGGGTAGCGGGACCCGAGCAGTACTTC
>.|.|TRBJ2-7|TRBV5-1
CASSPGMGGRPYEQYF
TGCGCCAGCAGCCCGGGGATGGGGGGAAGACCCTACGAGCAGTACTTC
>TRBD1|.|TRBJ2-1|TRBV19
CASSPSTGTDYNEQFF
TGTGCCAGTAGTCCCTCGACAGGGACGGACTACAATGAGCAGTTCTTC
>.|.|TRBJ2-7|TRBV30
CAWNRGGDEQYF
TGTGCCTGGAACCGGGGCGGCGACGAGCAGTACTTC
>.|.|TRBJ2-1|TRBV21-1
CASSKLKSDEQFF
TGTGCCAGCAGCAAACTGAAAAGCGATGAGCAGTTCTTC
>TRBD2|.|TRBJ2-3|TRBV7-3
CASSLTPRSGSPIGDTQYF
TGTGCCAGCAGCTTAACCCCCCGGAGCGGGAGCCCCATAGGAGATACGCAGTATTTT
>.|.|TRBJ2-5|TRBV18
CASSPTRAGQETQYF
TGTGCCAGCTCACCCACCAGGGCGGGCCAAGAGACCCAGTACTTC
>.|.|TRBJ2-1|TRBV2
CASSKNIAGSYEQFF
TGTGCCAGCAGTAAGAATATCGCCGGGAGCTATGAGCAGTTCTTC
>.|.|TRBJ2-2|TRBV7-9
CASSSDSNTGELFF
TGTGCCAGCAGCTCGGACTCTAACACCGGGGAGCTGTTTTTT
>TRBD1|.|TRBJ1-1|TRBV28
CASSPGQLNTEAFF
TGTGCCAGCAGCCCGGGACAGTTGAACACTGAAGCTTTCTTT